The clone carrying this T cell receptor (beta chain) was counted between two and nine times. Its antigen is not known. This record comes from a study of T-cell memory formation after mild COVID-19. Study details: Each donor largely had its own TCR clusters.

General study points: Memory sampled before infection contained some responding clones, suggesting cross-reactive memory joined.

Using constant-segment primers, 5'RACE produced TCR alpha and TCR beta cDNA libraries carrying sample barcodes and UMIs. TCRdb recomputed calls from the 5' RACE reads with MiXCR, one row per CDR3 protein. This table has around 260,000 distinct CDR3 sequences, around 15% appearing once. Trimming took off 6 bases at V and 4 bases at J, with 13 bases between the two ends. Germline V gives CDR1 MNHEY, CDR2 SMNVEV (reference sequence). CDR3 length: 14 amino acids. The chain is built from TRBV27 and TRBJ2-1; no clear D. The TCR was taken from a man between 18 and 29 years old who had mild COVID-19 (a few samples of this study predate the infection). Cell type and time point are not known. The material sequenced was PBMCs or a T cell subset sorted from them (not recorded which). The CDR3 nucleotides read TGTGCCAGCAGCCTGATCGGCCAGTACAATGAGCAGTTCTTC. It specifies CASSLIGQYNEQFF.